Below, 26 T cell receptor beta chains from the same sample are listed, as sequenced in a study of B cell selection in AIRE deficiency. CD4+CD127+ cells were sorted as the conventional CD4 T cells. TCRdb's table, derived via immunoSEQ multiplex PCR, lists solely in-frame clones and lacks some. The sample consists of some 25,000 clones, nearly 97% of them appearing once. The sequenced sample was CD4+CD127+ conventional T cells sorted from PBMCs. The origin of the receptors is a human donor in good health.

This chain uses TRBV7-3 with TRBJ2-2; a possible D gene is TRBD2 (5 bases). This CDR3 has 16 residues. Germline loops: CDR1 SGHTA, CDR2 FQGTGA. V gave up 2 bases and J gave up 4 bases, with 14 bases separating them. Here the CDR3 reads CASSLFSGRGTGELFF. Here the CDR3 DNA reads TGTGCCAGCAGCTTATTTTCGGGGAGAGGCACCGGGGAGCTGTTTTTT.

The chain couples TRBV19 to TRBJ1-5, with unresolved D. V was clipped by 6 bases and J by 3 bases, with 12 bases between them. From germline, CDR1 is LNHDA and CDR2 SQIVND (reference sequence). The CDR3 covers 14 residues. CDR3 bases: TGTGCCAGTAGCCAAAGGGCGGACAATCAGCCCCAGCATTTT. Its translation: CASSQRADNQPQHF.

The chain recombines TRBV25-1 with TRBJ2-7; TRBD2 aligns across 9 bases. Trimming at V came to 4 bases and at J to 3 bases, leaving 4 bases not matched to a gene. The CDR3 has 14 residues. Germline lookup yields CDR1 MGHDK and CDR2 SYGVNS. CDR3 region: CASSASGTYYEQYF. CDR3 nucleotide sequence: TGTGCCAGCAGTGCTAGCGGGACTTACTACGAGCAGTACTTC.

The gene calls are TRBV7-9 and TRBJ1-1; tentative D call: TRBD1 (5 bases). This CDR3 spans 15 amino acids. Per germline, CDR1 SEHNR and CDR2 FQNEAQ (reference sequence). V was cut by 1 base and J by 6 bases, with 15 bases left in between. CDR3 nucleotides: TGTGCCAGCAGCTTAGGACCAGGGCAGAGGGCTGAAGCTTTCTTT. Its protein is CASSLGPGQRAEAFF.

V usage is TRBV6-5 and J usage is TRBJ2-7; D not certain. This CDR3 comprises 15 residues. V was trimmed by 5 bases and J by 7 bases, leaving 21 bases between them. Germline lookup yields CDR1 MNHEY and CDR2 SVGAGI. CDR3 coding DNA: TGTGCCAGCAGTGTCAGTCTCCGACTCTCTGTTGAGCAGTACTTC. It translates to CASSVSLRLSVEQYF.

J is TRBJ2-3 and V is TRBV29-1, with 8 bases matching TRBD1. With V trimmed by 1 base and J by 3 bases, 18 bases remained unmatched. The germline V gene encodes CDR1 SQVTM and CDR2 ANQGSEA. The CDR3 is 19 residues long. The CDR3 sequence: CSVEVPPGQETLGTDTQYF. As DNA, the CDR3 is TGCAGCGTTGAAGTTCCCCCGGGACAGGAGACCTTAGGAACAGATACGCAGTATTTT.

This sequence joins TRBV7-6 and TRBJ1-1; perhaps TRBD1 as D (5 bases). The germline gives CDR1 SGHVS, CDR2 FNYEAQ. V shed 0 bases and J shed 1 base, with 9 bases lying between them. This CDR3 is 15 amino acids long. CDR3 sequence: CASSLAVQGNTEAFF. The CDR3 DNA reads as TGTGCCAGCAGCTTAGCTGTCCAGGGGAACACTGAAGCTTTCTTT.

The chain joins TRBV27 to TRBJ1-2; 7 nucleotides match TRBD1. V lost 2 bases and J lost 1; bases outside the gene matches: 10. CDR1 is MNHEY, CDR2 SMNVEV, per germline (reference sequence). CDR3 length equals 17 residues. As DNA, the CDR3 is TGTGCCAGCAGTTTAAGGACAGGAAATAGGGTTAACTATGGCTACACCTTC. As protein: CASSLRTGNRVNYGYTF.

This chain links TRBV19 with TRBJ2-5; D remains ambiguous. The CDR3 extends over 15 amino acids. V lost 0 bases, J lost 2 bases, and 10 bases lay in between. Germline V lookup: CDR1 LNHDA, CDR2 SQIVND (reference sequence). CDR3 sequence (DNA): TGTGCCAGTAGTATAGATCTAATTGGTCAAGAGACCCAGTACTTC. It is translated as CASSIDLIGQETQYF.

The rearrangement joins TRBV5-4 to TRBJ2-5, with 10 positions matching TRBD2. This CDR3 has 16 residues. Per the germline V gene, CDR1 is SGHNT and CDR2 is YYREEE (reference sequence). With 2 bases clipped from V and 2 bases from J, the junction kept 6 bases outside the gene matches. The CDR3 loop reads CASSLTSGVVQETQYF. In nucleotides, the CDR3 is TGTGCCAGCAGCTTAACTAGCGGGGTAGTACAAGAGACCCAGTACTTC.

The V gene is TRBV7-2, the J gene TRBJ1-2; D is possibly TRBD1 (5 bases). Germline lookup yields CDR1 SGHTA and CDR2 FQGNSA. The CDR3 totals 16 residues. The V gene lost 5 bases and the J gene lost 8 bases, with 24 bases spanning the gap. CDR3 coding DNA: TGTGCCAGCAGCCCTTTCGTATCGGGGCGAGAGAGGGGCTACACCTTC. Amino acid sequence: CASSPFVSGRERGYTF.

V is TRBV25-1 and J is TRBJ1-1; tentatively, D is TRBD1 (5 bases). CDR3 length equals 12 residues. V lost 1 base, J lost 6 bases, and 6 bases lay in between. Germline V gene lookup returns CDR1 MGHDK and CDR2 SYGVNS. The CDR3 bases are TGTGCCAGCAGTGAATGGGGGGCTGAAGCTTTCTTT. Its protein product is CASSEWGAEAFF.

Here the CDR3 DNA reads TGTGCCAGCAGCTTGTCGGTCAGCCCGAGGGCGAACACCGGGGAGCTGTTTTTT. Translated, it gives CASSLSVSPRANTGELFF. The chain links TRBV5-4 to TRBJ2-2; D might be TRBD2 (5 bases). The germline V and J ends were trimmed by 1 base and 0 bases, with 16 bases remaining between them. This CDR3 contains 18 residues. Germline-derived CDR1 and CDR2 are SGHNT and YYREEE (reference sequence).

V usage is TRBV5-4 and J usage is TRBJ2-3; D uncertain. The length of the CDR3 is 15 residues. V was shortened by 0 bases and J by 1 base, with 9 bases between the two germline ends. The V gene's germline CDR1 is SGHNT and CDR2 YYREEE (reference sequence). CDR3: CASSLGTGGTDTQYF. The CDR3 nucleotides read TGTGCCAGCAGCTTGGGTACGGGCGGCACAGATACGCAGTATTTT. Full variable domain (outside the CDR3, taken from reference TRBV5-4 and TRBJ2-3): ETGVTQSPTHLIKTRGQQVTLRCSSQSGHNTVSWYQQALGQGPQFIFQYYREEENGRGNFPPRFSGLQFPNYSSELNVNALELDDSALYLCASSLGTGGTDTQYFGPGTRLTVL.

CDR3 DNA: TGTGCCAGTAGTTTCAGGTACAATGAGCAGTTCTTC. Translation gives CASSFRYNEQFF. The chain combines TRBV19 with TRBJ2-1; D is uncertain. The CDR3 covers 12 residues. Looked up from germline, CDR1 is LNHDA and CDR2 is SQIVND (reference sequence). Trimming left V 5 bases short and J 4 bases short, with 6 bases between.

The gene calls are TRBV18 and TRBJ1-4, with 9 bases that match TRBD1. Trimming at V came to 4 bases and at J to 3 bases, leaving 6 bases not matched to a gene. The CDR3 has 16 amino acids. Germline lookup yields CDR1 KGHSH and CDR2 LQKENI. The CDR3, as DNA: TGTGCCAGCTCACTAGGACAGGGGAGAGCTAATGAAAAACTGTTTTTT. It specifies CASSLGQGRANEKLFF. The variable domain in full, completed from reference TRBV18 and TRBJ1-4, reads NAGVMQNPRHLVRRRGQEARLRCSPMKGHSHVYWYRQLPEEGLKFMVYLQKENIIDESGMPKERFSAEFPKEGPSILRIQQVVRGDSAAYFCASSLGQGRANEKLFFGSGTQLSVL.

This rearrangement joins TRBV19 to TRBJ2-3, with TRBD2 as a possible D gene (6 bases). CDR3 size: 16 residues. V lost 8 bases to trimming and J lost 11 bases, with 29 bases between them. Germline lookup yields CDR1 LNHDA and CDR2 SQIVND (reference sequence). The CDR3 region has the DNA TGTGCCAGTGCGCGCGGTTTAGCGGCCCTACAGTGGGAGCAGTATTTT. This gives the protein CASARGLAALQWEQYF.

The rearrangement joins TRBV4-1 to TRBJ1-4; 7 bases align to TRBD1. Losses at the gene ends were 4 bases for V and 3 bases for J; bases not matched to a gene: 5. The CDR3 has 15 amino acids. Germline V gives CDR1 MGHRA, CDR2 YSYEKL. Written as DNA, the CDR3 is TGCGCCAGCAGCCCCCGGGACAGCCCTAATGAAAAACTGTTTTTT. The encoded protein is CASSPRDSPNEKLFF.

This rearrangement joins TRBV5-4 to TRBJ2-5; TRBD1 matches 7 bases. In germline, CDR1 is SGHNT, CDR2 YYREEE (reference sequence). Trimming removed 4 bases from V and 2 bases from J; junction bases left unmatched: 8. CDR3 size: 15 residues. The CDR3: CASSTATGIQETQYF. The DNA of the CDR3 is TGTGCCAGCAGCACGGCGACAGGGATACAAGAGACCCAGTACTTC. The full variable domain, its missing parts supplied by reference TRBV5-4 and TRBJ2-5, is ETGVTQSPTHLIKTRGQQVTLRCSSQSGHNTVSWYQQALGQGPQFIFQYYREEENGRGNFPPRFSGLQFPNYSSELNVNALELDDSALYLCASSTATGIQETQYFGPGTRLLVL.

V and J are TRBV7-2 and TRBJ1-1; D is perhaps TRBD1 (6 bases). V lost 5 bases to trimming and J lost 3 bases, with 13 bases between them. The CDR3 totals 14 residues. Germline-derived CDR1 and CDR2 are SGHTA and FQGNSA. The CDR3 region has the DNA TGTGCCAGCAGCCCTGGGACACTCTACACTGAAGCTTTCTTT. It is translated as CASSPGTLYTEAFF.

V is TRBV2 and J is TRBJ1-2; weak D call: TRBD1 (6 bases). This CDR3 contains 14 residues. Deletions cut 6 bases from V and 7 bases from J, with 18 bases between. The germline CDR1 and CDR2 sequences are SNHLY and FYNNEI. CDR3 DNA: TGTGCCAGCAGCGGGTCACGGGGGGCTGCTGGCTACACCTTC. Residues: CASSGSRGAAGYTF.

The chain combines TRBV15 with TRBJ2-7; D not resolved. The CDR3 is 16 amino acids. V was shortened by 0 bases and J by 0 bases, with 12 bases between the two germline ends. From germline, CDR1 is LNHNV and CDR2 YYDKDF (reference sequence). This CDR3 reads CATSRDLIRTSYEQYF. For the CDR3, the DNA is TGTGCCACCAGCAGAGACCTTATCCGGACCTCCTACGAGCAGTACTTC.

The chain joins TRBV29-1 to TRBJ1-1, with D maybe TRBD1 (6 bases). This CDR3 contains 12 residues. Germline CDR1 is SQVTM and CDR2 is ANQGSEA. The ends were cut back, 7 bases at V and 8 bases at J, with 17 bases in the middle. In DNA form, the CDR3 reads TGCAGCGCTGGCCTCAGGACAGCCGAAGCTTTCTTT. This encodes CSAGLRTAEAFF.

The chain is built from TRBV11-2 and TRBJ2-5; D gene ambiguous. The DNA end is a closer match to TRBJ2-7, so the J assignment may be wrong. CDR3 length equals 11 residues. CDR1 is SGHAT and CDR2 is FQNNGV in the germline V gene. The CDR3 region has the DNA TGTGCCAGCGGGATAAGCTACGAGCAGTACTTC. Its protein product is CASGISYEQYF.

This chain joins TRBV27 and TRBJ1-5; the D is unclear. This CDR3 contains 11 residues. Germline loops: CDR1 MNHEY, CDR2 SMNVEV (reference sequence). Trimming shortened V by 5 bases and J by 7 bases, and 6 bases separated the two germline ends. CDR3 residues: CASSVKQPQHF. CDR3 bases: TGTGCCAGCAGTGTAAAACAGCCCCAGCATTTT.

V is TRBV18 and J is TRBJ1-2; D possibly corresponds to TRBD1 (6 bases). The CDR3 loop spans 14 amino acids. Per germline, CDR1 KGHSH and CDR2 LQKENI. The V end lost 2 bases, the J end lost 5 bases, and 12 bases lay between the germline ends. CDR3 nucleotide sequence: TGTGCCAGCTCACCAAGCCAGGGGAGGTATGGCTACACCTTC. Translated, it gives CASSPSQGRYGYTF.